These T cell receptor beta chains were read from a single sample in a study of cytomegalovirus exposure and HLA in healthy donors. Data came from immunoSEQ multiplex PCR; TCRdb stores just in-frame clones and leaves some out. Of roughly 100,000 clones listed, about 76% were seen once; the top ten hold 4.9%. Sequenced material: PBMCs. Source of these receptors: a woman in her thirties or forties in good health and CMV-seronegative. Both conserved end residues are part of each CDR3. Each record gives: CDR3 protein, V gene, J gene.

CASSSTGKNEKLFF	TRBV13	TRBJ1-4
CASSPPGATNNEQFF	TRBV11-2	TRBJ2-1
CASMSGGPVGGTQYF	TRBV19	TRBJ2-5
CASSLVVQGNTEAFF	TRBV5-1	TRBJ1-1
CASSYSENYGYTF	TRBV6-5	TRBJ1-2
CASSSGARGNEQFF	TRBV5-6	TRBJ2-1
CASSARTGYDTEAFF	TRBV10-2	TRBJ1-1
CASRLTGGDTEAFF	TRBV2	TRBJ1-1
CASKRTGANEQFF	TRBV6-6	TRBJ2-1
CASSFYASANTGELFF	TRBV7-8	TRBJ2-2
CASSLSPPGLAGGLKETQYF	TRBV7-3	TRBJ2-5
CASSLSVADTQYF	TRBV5-6	TRBJ2-3
CASREQGIGTDTQYF	TRBV2	TRBJ2-3
CASSHPGQGGYGYTF	TRBV7-2	TRBJ1-2
CAWSSRVGQPQHF	TRBV30	TRBJ1-5
CASSSDRGESPLHF	TRBV2	TRBJ1-6
CASSRGGATNEKLFF	TRBV5-1	TRBJ1-4
CASSLGGGATEAFF	TRBV5-1	TRBJ1-1
CASSTSTGEAEAFF	TRBV7-3	TRBJ1-1
CAWSAGTGVLETQYF	TRBV30	TRBJ2-5
CASSFDRSGGYTF	TRBV5-6	TRBJ1-2
CASSRRQVQTNEKLFF	TRBV27	TRBJ1-4
CAWTLRGLAISTSYNEQFF	TRBV30	TRBJ2-1
CASSGQTGTGNQPQHF	TRBV6-1	TRBJ1-5
CASGWGAEAFF	TRBV6-1	TRBJ1-1
CASSPQSGGLEDEQFF	TRBV18	TRBJ2-1
CASSQELKGATEAFF	TRBV4-3	TRBJ1-1
CASKITGHGGTEAFF	TRBV2	TRBJ1-1
CASSVTSGGKVGQYF	TRBV5-1	TRBJ2-3
CAWSVGRGYGYTF	TRBV30	TRBJ1-2
CASSYRGRQGYSPLHF	TRBV5-6	TRBJ1-6
CASSSTENNEQFF	TRBV7-9	TRBJ2-1
CASSLVGGSQPQHF	TRBV7-2	TRBJ1-5
CAISAFSGGVTDTQYF	TRBV10-3	TRBJ2-3
CASRYSGPYNEQFF	TRBV5-1	TRBJ2-1
CASSRSGGQDGGYTF	TRBV18	TRBJ1-2
CASSLPGTGVVEQYF	TRBV5-1	TRBJ2-7
CASSKTGTPYYGYTF	TRBV28	TRBJ1-2
CASSPRAEENLFF	TRBV18	TRBJ1-4
CASSWGQVGGYTF	TRBV19	TRBJ1-2
CASSVGQGVSDTQYF	TRBV10-1	TRBJ2-3
CASSLHTGVKETQYF	TRBV11-2	TRBJ2-5
CASSLGSSYNEQFF	TRBV4-3	TRBJ2-1
CASSSLQGITGNTIYF	TRBV6-5	TRBJ1-3
CASSYSGQGAIYGYTF	TRBV6-5	TRBJ1-2
CASSHYGQGDTGELFF	TRBV4-3	TRBJ2-2
CASSVDSSLQLEKLFF	TRBV19	TRBJ1-4
CASSGTGGNTEAFF	TRBV2	TRBJ1-1
CASSPGTVRLYGYTF	TRBV4-1	TRBJ1-2
CASSRPGSYEQYF	TRBV5-6	TRBJ2-7
CASSPSGGLTEAFF	TRBV7-3	TRBJ1-1